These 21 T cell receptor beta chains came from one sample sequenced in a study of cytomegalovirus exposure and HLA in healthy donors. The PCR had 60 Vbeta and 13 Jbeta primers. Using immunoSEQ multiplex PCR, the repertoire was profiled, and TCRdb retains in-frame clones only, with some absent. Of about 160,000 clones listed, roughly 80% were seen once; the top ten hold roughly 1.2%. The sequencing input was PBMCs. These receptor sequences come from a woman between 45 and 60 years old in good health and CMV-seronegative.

For the CDR3, the DNA is TGTGCCATCAGGGGGGGAAGCAATCAGCCCCAGCATTTT. Translation: CAIRGGSNQPQHF. This chain uses TRBV10-3 with TRBJ1-5; D perhaps matches TRBD1 (5 bases). The CDR3 is 13 amino acids. Germline assignment: CDR1 ENHRY and CDR2 SYGVKD. V gave up 6 bases and J gave up 1 base, with 7 bases separating them.

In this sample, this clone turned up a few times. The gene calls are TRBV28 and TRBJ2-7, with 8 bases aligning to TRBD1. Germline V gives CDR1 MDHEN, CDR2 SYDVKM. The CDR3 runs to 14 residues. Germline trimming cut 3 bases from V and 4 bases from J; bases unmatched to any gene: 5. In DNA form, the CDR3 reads TGTGCCAGCAGTTTTAGCAGGGGGCTGTACGAGCAGTACTTC. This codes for CASSFSRGLYEQYF.

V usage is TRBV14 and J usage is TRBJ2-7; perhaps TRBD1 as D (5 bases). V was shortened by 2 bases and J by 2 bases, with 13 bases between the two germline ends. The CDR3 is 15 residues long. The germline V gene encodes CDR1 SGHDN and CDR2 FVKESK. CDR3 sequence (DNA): TGTGCCAGCAGCCAAAAGACAGTTGTTACCTACGAGCAGTACTTC. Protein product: CASSQKTVVTYEQYF.

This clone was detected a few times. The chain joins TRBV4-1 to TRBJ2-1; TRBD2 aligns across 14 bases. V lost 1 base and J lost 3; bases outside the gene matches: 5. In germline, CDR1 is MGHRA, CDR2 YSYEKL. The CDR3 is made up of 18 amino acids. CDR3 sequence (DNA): TGCGCCAGCAGCCAAGGTGGGACTAGCGGGGGAGACTACAATGAGCAGTTCTTC. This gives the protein CASSQGGTSGGDYNEQFF.

Here the CDR3 reads CASRTGGDGDYEQYF. DNA of the CDR3: TGCGCCAGCCGCACCGGGGGGGACGGAGACTACGAGCAGTACTTC. The V gene is TRBV23-1, the J gene TRBJ2-7; TRBD2 matches 8 bases. TRBV23-1 is assigned to the ORF class and has an uncertain function. This CDR3 spans 15 amino acids. J lost 3 bases, V lost 8 bases, and 12 bases had no gene match.

The CDR3, as DNA: TGTGCCTTAACGGTGGGGGAGGTTGGGTCGTGCAATCAGCCCCAGCATTTT. Translated: CALTVGEVGSCNQPQHF. V is TRBV18 and J is TRBJ1-5, with D possibly matching TRBD1 (5 bases). CDR3 length: 17 amino acids. Trimming took 11 bases from V and 2 from J, leaving 25 bases between them. Per germline, CDR1 KGHSH and CDR2 LQKENI.

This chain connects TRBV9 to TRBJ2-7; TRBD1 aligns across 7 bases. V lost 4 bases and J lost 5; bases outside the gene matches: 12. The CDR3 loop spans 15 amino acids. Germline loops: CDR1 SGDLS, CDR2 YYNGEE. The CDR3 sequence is CASSSSGTEMDEQYF. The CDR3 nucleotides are TGTGCCAGCAGCAGTTCCGGGACAGAGATGGACGAGCAGTACTTC. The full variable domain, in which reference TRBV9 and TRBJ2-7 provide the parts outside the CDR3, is DSGVTQTPKHLITATGQRVTLRCSPRSGDLSVYWYQQSLDQGLQFLIQYYNGEERAKGNILERFSAQQFPDLHSELNLSSLELGDSALYFCASSSSGTEMDEQYFGPGTRLTVT.

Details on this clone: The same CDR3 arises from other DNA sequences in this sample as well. CDR3: CASSLGGRGSGNTIYF. The CDR3 nucleotides are TGTGCCAGCAGCTTAGGTGGACGGGGCTCTGGAAACACCATATATTTT. The genes are TRBV7-2 and TRBJ1-3; D not certain. The CDR3 is made up of 16 amino acids. Per germline, CDR1 SGHTA and CDR2 FQGNSA. The V and J ends lost 1 base and 0 bases respectively, with 10 bases between them.

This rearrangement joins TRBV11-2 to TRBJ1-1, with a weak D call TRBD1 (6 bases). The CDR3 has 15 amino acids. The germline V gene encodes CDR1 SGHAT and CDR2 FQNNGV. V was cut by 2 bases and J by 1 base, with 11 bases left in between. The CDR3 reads CASSLIRGTNTEAFF. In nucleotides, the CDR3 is TGTGCCAGCAGCTTAATAAGGGGGACGAACACTGAAGCTTTCTTT.

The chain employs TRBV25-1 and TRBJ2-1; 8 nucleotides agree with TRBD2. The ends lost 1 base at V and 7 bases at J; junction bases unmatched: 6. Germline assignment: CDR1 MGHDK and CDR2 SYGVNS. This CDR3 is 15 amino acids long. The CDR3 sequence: CASSESGSGGNEQFF. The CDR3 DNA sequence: TGTGCCAGCAGTGAATCGGGGAGCGGGGGAAATGAGCAGTTCTTC.

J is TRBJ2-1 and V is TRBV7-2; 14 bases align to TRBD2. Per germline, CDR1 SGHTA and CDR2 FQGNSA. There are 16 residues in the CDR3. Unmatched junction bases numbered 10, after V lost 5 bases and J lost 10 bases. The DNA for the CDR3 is TGTGCCAGCAGCCCCCAGACTAGCGGGGGGGCGTGGGAGCAGTTCTTC. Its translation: CASSPQTSGGAWEQFF.

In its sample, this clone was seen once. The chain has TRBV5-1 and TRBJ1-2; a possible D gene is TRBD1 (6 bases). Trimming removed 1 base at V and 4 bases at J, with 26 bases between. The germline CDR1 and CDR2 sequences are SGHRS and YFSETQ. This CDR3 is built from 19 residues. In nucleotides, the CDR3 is TGCGCCAGCAGCTTGATGACAGGTAGTAGACAACGAGGTCGCTATGGCTACACCTTC. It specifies CASSLMTGSRQRGRYGYTF.

CDR3 in DNA: TGTGCCACGGACAGGGGGACGAACACTGAAGCTTTCTTT. Encoded protein: CATDRGTNTEAFF. This chain links TRBV18 with TRBJ1-1, with 10 nucleotides matching TRBD1. The CDR3 consists of 13 residues. Germline V gene lookup returns CDR1 KGHSH and CDR2 LQKENI. V lost 10 bases and J lost 1; bases outside the gene matches: 3.

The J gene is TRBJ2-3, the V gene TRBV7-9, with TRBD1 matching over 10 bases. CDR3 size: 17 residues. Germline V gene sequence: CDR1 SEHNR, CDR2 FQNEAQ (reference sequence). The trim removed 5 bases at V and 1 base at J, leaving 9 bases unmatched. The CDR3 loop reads CASSPSTGGLGTDTQYF. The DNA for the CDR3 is TGTGCCAGCAGCCCCTCGACAGGGGGCCTGGGCACAGATACGCAGTATTTT.

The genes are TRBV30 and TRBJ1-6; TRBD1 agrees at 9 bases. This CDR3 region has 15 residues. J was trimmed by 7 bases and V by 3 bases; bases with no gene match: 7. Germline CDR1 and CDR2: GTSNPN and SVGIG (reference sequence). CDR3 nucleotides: TGTGCCTGGAGGGACAGGGGTAGGGCCAATTCACCCCTCCACTTT. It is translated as CAWRDRGRANSPLHF.

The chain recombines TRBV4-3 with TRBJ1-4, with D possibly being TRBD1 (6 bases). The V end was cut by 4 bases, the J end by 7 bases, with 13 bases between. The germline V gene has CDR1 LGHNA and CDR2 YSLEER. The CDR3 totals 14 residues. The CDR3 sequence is CASSRNPRGEKLFF. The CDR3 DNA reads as TGCGCCAGCAGCCGGAATCCCAGGGGTGAAAAACTGTTTTTT.

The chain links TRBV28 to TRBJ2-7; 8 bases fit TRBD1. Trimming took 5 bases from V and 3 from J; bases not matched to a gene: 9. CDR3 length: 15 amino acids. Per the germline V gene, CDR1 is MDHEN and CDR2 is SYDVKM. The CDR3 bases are TGTGCCAGCAGTCCCCGGGACAGGTCCGTCTACGAGCAGTACTTC. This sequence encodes CASSPRDRSVYEQYF. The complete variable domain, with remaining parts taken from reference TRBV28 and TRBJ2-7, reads DVKVTQSSRYLVKRTGEKVFLECVQDMDHENMFWYRQDPGLGLRLIYFSYDVKMKEKGDIPEGYSVSREKKERFSLILESASTNQTSMYLCASSPRDRSVYEQYFGPGTRLTVT.

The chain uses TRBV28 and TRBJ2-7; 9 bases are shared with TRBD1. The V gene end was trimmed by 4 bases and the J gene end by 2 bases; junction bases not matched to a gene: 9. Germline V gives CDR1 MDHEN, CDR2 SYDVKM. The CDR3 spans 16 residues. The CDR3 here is CASSSPGTGSPYEQYF. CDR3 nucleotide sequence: TGTGCCAGCAGTTCTCCAGGGACAGGGTCACCCTACGAGCAGTACTTC.

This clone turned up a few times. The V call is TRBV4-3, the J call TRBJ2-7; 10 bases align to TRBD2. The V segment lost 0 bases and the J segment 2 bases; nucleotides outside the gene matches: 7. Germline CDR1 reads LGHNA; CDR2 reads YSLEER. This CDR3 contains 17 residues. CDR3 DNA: TGCGCCAGCAGCCAAGATCCGGGACTAGCGTACCCCTACGAGCAGTACTTC. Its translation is CASSQDPGLAYPYEQYF.

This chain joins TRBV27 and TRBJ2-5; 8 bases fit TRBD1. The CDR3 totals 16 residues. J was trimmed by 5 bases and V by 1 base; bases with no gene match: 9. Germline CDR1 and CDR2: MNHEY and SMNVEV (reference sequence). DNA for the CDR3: TGTGCCAGCAGTTTATATCGGGCAGGGGGCCTTGAGACCCAGTACTTC. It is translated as CASSLYRAGGLETQYF.

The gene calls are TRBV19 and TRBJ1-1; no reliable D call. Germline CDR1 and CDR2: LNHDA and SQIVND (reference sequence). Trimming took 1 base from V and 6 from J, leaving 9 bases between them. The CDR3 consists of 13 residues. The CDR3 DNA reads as TGTGCCAGTAGTATAGGGGAGACGGCTGAAGCTTTCTTT. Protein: CASSIGETAEAFF.